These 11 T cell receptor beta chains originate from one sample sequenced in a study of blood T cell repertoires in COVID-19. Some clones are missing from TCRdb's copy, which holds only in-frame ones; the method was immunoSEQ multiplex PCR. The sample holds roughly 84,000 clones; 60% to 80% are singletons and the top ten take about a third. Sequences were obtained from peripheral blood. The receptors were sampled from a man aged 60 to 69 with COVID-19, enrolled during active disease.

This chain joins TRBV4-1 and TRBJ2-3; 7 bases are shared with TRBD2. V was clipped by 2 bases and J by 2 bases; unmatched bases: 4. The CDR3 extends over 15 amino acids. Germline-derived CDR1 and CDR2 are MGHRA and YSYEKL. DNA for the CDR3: TGCGCCAGCAGCCAATCTAGCGGACCCACAGATACGCAGTATTTT. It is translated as CASSQSSGPTDTQYF.

CDR3 loop: CASSPLGGGQRELFF. Here the CDR3 DNA reads TGTGCCAGCAGCCCCCTGGGCGGGGGCCAGAGGGAGCTGTTTTTT. This rearrangement joins TRBV9 to TRBJ2-2, with a weak D call TRBD2 (7 bases). V was shortened by 4 bases and J by 9 bases, with 19 bases between the two germline ends. This CDR3 contains 15 residues. Germline lookup yields CDR1 SGDLS and CDR2 YYNGEE.

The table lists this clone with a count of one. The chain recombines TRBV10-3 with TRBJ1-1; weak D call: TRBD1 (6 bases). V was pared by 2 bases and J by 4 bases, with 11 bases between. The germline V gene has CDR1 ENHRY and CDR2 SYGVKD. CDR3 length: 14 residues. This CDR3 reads CAISERKGGTEAFF. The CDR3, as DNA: TGTGCCATCAGTGAGAGGAAAGGGGGCACTGAAGCTTTCTTT.

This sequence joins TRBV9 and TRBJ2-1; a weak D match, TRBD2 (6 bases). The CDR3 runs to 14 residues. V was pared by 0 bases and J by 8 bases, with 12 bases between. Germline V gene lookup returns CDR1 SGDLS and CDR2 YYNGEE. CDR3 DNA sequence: TGTGCCAGCAGCGTAGCAGCTAGCGTGCATGAGCAGTTCTTC. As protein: CASSVAASVHEQFF.

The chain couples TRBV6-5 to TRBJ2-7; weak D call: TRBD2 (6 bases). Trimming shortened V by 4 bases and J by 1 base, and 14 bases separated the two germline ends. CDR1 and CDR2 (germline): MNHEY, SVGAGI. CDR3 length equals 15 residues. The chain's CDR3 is CASSSLAEGSYEQYF. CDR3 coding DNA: TGTGCCAGCAGTTCTTTAGCGGAGGGGTCCTACGAGCAGTACTTC.

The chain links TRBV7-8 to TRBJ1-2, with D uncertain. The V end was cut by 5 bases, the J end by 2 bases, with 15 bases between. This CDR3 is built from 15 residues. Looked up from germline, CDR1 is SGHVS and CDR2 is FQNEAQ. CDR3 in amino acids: CASSRGTTLNYGYTF. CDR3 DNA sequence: TGTGCCAGCAGCCGCGGTACCACTCTAAACTATGGCTACACCTTC.

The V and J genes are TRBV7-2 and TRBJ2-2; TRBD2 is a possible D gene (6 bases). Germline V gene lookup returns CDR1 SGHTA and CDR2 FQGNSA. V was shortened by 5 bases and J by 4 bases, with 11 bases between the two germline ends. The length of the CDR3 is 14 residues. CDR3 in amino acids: CASSLEGSTGELFF. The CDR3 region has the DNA TGTGCCAGCAGCCTGGAGGGAAGCACCGGGGAGCTGTTTTTT.

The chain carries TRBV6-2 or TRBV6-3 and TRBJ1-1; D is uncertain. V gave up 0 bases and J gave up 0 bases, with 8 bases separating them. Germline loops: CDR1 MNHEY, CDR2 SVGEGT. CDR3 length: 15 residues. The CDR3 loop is CASSYSPEMNTEAFF. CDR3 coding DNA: TGTGCCAGCAGTTACTCGCCGGAGATGAACACTGAAGCTTTCTTT.

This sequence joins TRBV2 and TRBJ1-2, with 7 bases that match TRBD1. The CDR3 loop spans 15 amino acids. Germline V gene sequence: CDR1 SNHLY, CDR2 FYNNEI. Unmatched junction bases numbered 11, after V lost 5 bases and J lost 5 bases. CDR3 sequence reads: CASSRLIQGVYGYTF. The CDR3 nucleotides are TGTGCCAGCAGTCGCCTGATCCAGGGGGTATATGGCTACACCTTC.

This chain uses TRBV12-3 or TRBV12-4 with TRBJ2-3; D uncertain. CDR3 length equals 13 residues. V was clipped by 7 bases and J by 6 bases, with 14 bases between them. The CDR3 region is CASNWHPSDTQYF. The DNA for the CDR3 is TGTGCCAGCAATTGGCACCCGTCGGATACGCAGTATTTT.

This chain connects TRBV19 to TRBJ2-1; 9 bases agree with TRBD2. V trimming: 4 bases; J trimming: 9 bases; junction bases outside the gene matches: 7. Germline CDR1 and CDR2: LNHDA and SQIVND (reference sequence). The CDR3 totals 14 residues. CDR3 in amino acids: CASSTGVAGVEQFF. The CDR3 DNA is TGTGCCAGTAGTACCGGAGTAGCGGGAGTTGAGCAGTTCTTC.